This T cell receptor beta chain was captured in a study of OX40 agonist ivuxolimab in advanced cancers. Assay used: immunoSEQ multiplex PCR; TCRdb lists only in-frame clones, some missing. The table records around 31,000 clones, 90% of them present only once. V lost 4 bases to trimming and J lost 5 bases, with 12 bases between them. From germline, CDR1 is SNHLY and CDR2 FYNNEI. The CDR3 totals 14 residues. The chain carries TRBV2 and TRBJ2-1, with unresolved D. The source material was CD4+ or CD8+ T cells sorted from blood, sampled in a trial of the OX40 agonist ivuxolimab. This receptor was identified in an adult with an advanced solid tumor such as melanoma, head and neck, liver or kidney cancer. Here the CDR3 reads CASSVGLPDNEQFF. CDR3 DNA: TGTGCCAGCAGTGTAGGGCTACCAGACAATGAGCAGTTCTTC.